The entry below describes one TCR beta chain. As yet, its antigen is unknown. The data originate from a study of breast tumors, draining lymph nodes, adjacent tissues. Broader study findings: Compared with lymph nodes, tumors were less diverse; compared with nontumor tissue, more. Tumor T cell lymph node origin was a supported hypothesis, not proven. Luminal-like breast cancer showed significantly greater tumor-nontumor repertoire similarity than basal-like breast cancer did.

The CDR3 consists of 17 residues. The germline V and J ends were trimmed by 2 bases and 2 bases, with 15 bases remaining between them. Germline CDR1 is PRHDT and CDR2 is FYEKMQ (reference sequence). TCRdb processed the multiplex PCR reads anew with MiXCR; each CDR3 protein has one entry. The sample has about 270,000 distinct CDR3 sequences, 30% seen once. Axillary draining lymph nodes of breast cancer patients supplied the node samples. Sequenced material: axillary lymph node tissue. The clonotype was recovered from a female donor with breast cancer. Some clones in this sample may be carry-over from other donors' samples. This chain uses TRBV13 with TRBJ2-2, with D tentatively TRBD1 or TRBD2 (6 bases each). CDR3 bases: TGTGCCAGCAGCTTATGGGGGGCATGGGGAAACACCGGGGAGCTGTTTTTT. It translates to CASSLWGAWGNTGELFF.